These 24 T cell receptor beta chains came from one sample sequenced in a study of blood T cell repertoires in COVID-19. Using immunoSEQ multiplex PCR, the repertoire was profiled, and TCRdb retains in-frame clones only, with some absent. This table has around 18,000 clones, around 77% appearing once. Sample: peripheral blood. These TCRs come from a man between 65 and 80 years old with COVID-19, enrolled during active disease.

V and J are TRBV2 and TRBJ1-4; no clear D. There are 11 residues in the CDR3. V was clipped by 4 bases and J by 7 bases, with 4 bases between them. The germline V gene has CDR1 SNHLY and CDR2 FYNNEI. In DNA, the CDR3 is TGTGCCAGCAGTGTCGTTGAAAAACTGTTTTTT. Translation: CASSVVEKLFF.

The chain combines TRBV6-5 with TRBJ1-5; maybe TRBD1 (6 bases). The length of the CDR3 is 15 residues. Germline V lookup: CDR1 MNHEY, CDR2 SVGAGI. The germline V and J ends were trimmed by 4 bases and 3 bases, with 13 bases remaining between them. The DNA for the CDR3 is TGTGCCAGCAGTTTCAGACAGGAGTTCAATCAGCCCCAGCATTTT. Translating gives CASSFRQEFNQPQHF.

The J gene is TRBJ2-7, the V gene TRBV15, with D possibly TRBD2 on 6 matching bases. Trimming stripped 3 bases from V and 4 bases from J, with 16 bases between. The CDR3 is 15 residues long. Germline assignment: CDR1 LNHNV and CDR2 YYDKDF (reference sequence). The CDR3 is CATSSDSQGGYEQYF. Written as DNA, the CDR3 is TGTGCCACCAGCAGTGACTCTCAGGGAGGATACGAGCAGTACTTC.

The count of this clone is one. This rearrangement joins TRBV5-8 to TRBJ2-5, with TRBD1 identical over 9 bases. Per germline, CDR1 SGHTS and CDR2 YDEGEE. Germline trimming cut 5 bases from V and 5 bases from J; bases unmatched to any gene: 7. CDR3 size: 14 residues. CDR3 amino acids: CASRSRQGEETQYF. CDR3 nucleotide sequence: TGTGCCAGCAGGTCCCGACAGGGGGAGGAGACCCAGTACTTC.

V usage is TRBV7-8 and J usage is TRBJ1-1, with D hard to call. This CDR3 region has 12 residues. Germline CDR1 SGHVS, CDR2 FQNEAQ. The germline V and J ends were trimmed by 5 bases and 11 bases, with 15 bases remaining between them. CDR3 in amino acids: CASSPFKYAAFF. In DNA, the CDR3 is TGTGCCAGCAGCCCTTTTAAATATGCGGCTTTCTTT. Based on the CDR3 plus reference TRBV7-8 and TRBJ1-1, the full variable domain is GAGVSQSPRYKVAKRGQDVALRCDPISGHVSLFWYQQALGQGPEFLTYFQNEAQLDKSGLPSDRFFAERPEGSVSTLKIQRTQQEDSAVYLCASSPFKYAAFFGQGTRLTVV.

This chain links TRBV29-1 with TRBJ2-1; maybe TRBD1 (7 bases). Trimming cost V 8 bases and J 1 base, with 27 bases left between them. The germline V gene encodes CDR1 SQVTM and CDR2 ANQGSEA. The CDR3 length is 18 residues. CDR3 residues: CSLKGAASAALSYNEQFF. Written as DNA, the CDR3 is TGCAGCCTAAAGGGGGCCGCTAGCGCTGCCTTATCCTACAATGAGCAGTTCTTC.

The chain couples TRBV5-5 to TRBJ2-5; maybe TRBD1 (6 bases). Germline values: CDR1 SGHKS, CDR2 YYEKEE (reference sequence). V lost 1 base, J lost 5 bases, and 9 bases lay in between. CDR3 length equals 13 residues. CDR3: CASSLTGSETQYF. The CDR3 bases are TGTGCCAGCAGCTTGACAGGGTCGGAGACCCAGTACTTC.

The chain recombines TRBV21-1 with TRBJ2-7; TRBD1 was called by the table and not checked on the DNA. TRBV21-1 counts as a pseudogene. The CDR3 runs 14 residues. In DNA form, the CDR3 reads TGTGCCAGCAGCGGACGGACAGCAACCTACGAGCAGTACTTC. Its protein product is CASSGRTATYEQYF.

The chain links TRBV11-2 to TRBJ1-5, with 11 bases matching TRBD1. Germline V gives CDR1 SGHAT, CDR2 FQNNGV. V shed 5 bases, J shed 6 bases, and the junction held 6 bases outside the gene matches. This CDR3 spans 15 amino acids. The CDR3 DNA reads as TGTGCCAGCAGCCGGGACAGGGGGGGTCTTCAGCCCCAGCATTTT. This translates into CASSRDRGGLQPQHF.

V usage is TRBV6-4 and J usage is TRBJ1-6; no definite D call. The ends were cut back, 3 bases at V and 9 bases at J, with 12 bases in the middle. The CDR3 has 14 amino acids. CDR1 is MRHNA, CDR2 SNTAGT, per germline. CDR3 region: CASSDSLGGSPLHF. The CDR3 region has the DNA TGTGCCAGCAGTGATTCCCTGGGAGGTTCACCCCTCCACTTT.

The chain joins TRBV4-1 to TRBJ2-7, with 12 nucleotides matching TRBD1. There are 16 residues in the CDR3. V dropped 4 bases and J dropped 3; count of bases not matched to a gene: 7. The germline CDR1 and CDR2 sequences are MGHRA and YSYEKL. The CDR3 sequence is CASSPRDRGRYYEQYF. The CDR3 nucleotides read TGCGCCAGCAGCCCCCGGGACAGGGGGCGCTACTACGAGCAGTACTTC.

The genes are TRBV6-1 and TRBJ2-2; 13 bases agree with TRBD2. The trim removed 4 bases at V and 4 bases at J, leaving 12 bases unmatched. From germline, CDR1 is MNHNS and CDR2 SASEGT. The CDR3 consists of 19 residues. The CDR3 region is CASSGRTSGGTSVTGELFF. The CDR3 nucleotides are TGTGCCAGCAGTGGCCGGACTAGCGGGGGAACGAGTGTCACCGGGGAGCTGTTTTTT.

The gene calls are TRBV27 and TRBJ2-5; D is perhaps TRBD1 (6 bases). From germline, CDR1 is MNHEY and CDR2 SMNVEV (reference sequence). V shed 5 bases and J shed 5 bases, with 18 bases lying between them. This CDR3 contains 15 residues. CDR3 DNA sequence: TGTGCCAGCAGTCTTGCAGGGGCCAAGGTTGAGACCCAGTACTTC. Protein: CASSLAGAKVETQYF.

The chain uses TRBV28 and TRBJ2-7; D remains unclear. Germline V CDR1 and CDR2: MDHEN, SYDVKM. Between the trimmed V and J ends, which lost 6 bases and 4 bases, there was a span of 16 bases. The CDR3 sequence is 14 residues long. The CDR3 protein is CASSPLPRTYEQYF. The CDR3 nucleotides read TGTGCCAGCAGCCCCCTACCGAGAACGTACGAGCAGTACTTC.

The chain combines TRBV5-1 with TRBJ2-2; 9 positions match TRBD1. CDR1 and CDR2 from the germline V gene are SGHRS and YFSETQ. The CDR3 totals 15 residues. V was pared by 4 bases and J by 3 bases, with 4 bases of the junction left unmatched. CDR3 amino acids: CASSGGQGYTGELFF. CDR3 sequence (DNA): TGCGCCAGCAGCGGGGGACAGGGCTACACCGGGGAGCTGTTTTTT.

The gene calls are TRBV11-2 and TRBJ1-2; tentative D call: TRBD1 (6 bases). Germline V CDR1 and CDR2: SGHAT, FQNNGV. The CDR3 totals 16 residues. Deletions cut 5 bases from V and 4 bases from J, with 20 bases between. The CDR3, as DNA: TGTGCCAGCAGCACTCCCCGGACAGTTACCCTCTATGGCTACACCTTC. It encodes CASSTPRTVTLYGYTF.

V gene TRBV9 combines with J gene TRBJ2-2, with 8 bases fitting TRBD1. This CDR3 spans 16 amino acids. CDR1 and CDR2 (germline): SGDLS, YYNGEE. V dropped 4 bases and J dropped 1; count of bases not matched to a gene: 6. The CDR3 region is CASSPPGTGNTGELFF. The CDR3 DNA is TGTGCCAGCAGCCCCCCAGGGACAGGGAACACCGGGGAGCTGTTTTTT.

V and J are TRBV29-1 and TRBJ2-5; possible D gene TRBD2, 5 bases. Per germline, CDR1 SQVTM and CDR2 ANQGSEA. The CDR3 consists of 12 residues. Deletions cut 7 bases from V and 5 bases from J, with 14 bases between. The CDR3 sequence: CSAFEGSETQYF. Written as DNA, the CDR3 is TGCAGCGCTTTCGAGGGATCGGAGACCCAGTACTTC.

This clone has just a few counts. The chain recombines TRBV9 with TRBJ1-1, with D possibly TRBD1 on 6 matching bases. V was trimmed by 1 base and J by 0 bases, leaving 7 bases between them. Germline loops: CDR1 SGDLS, CDR2 YYNGEE. The CDR3 runs 14 residues. The CDR3 loop is CASSVQGMNTEAFF. The CDR3 DNA reads TGTGCCAGCAGCGTACAGGGGATGAACACTGAAGCTTTCTTT.

This chain joins TRBV24-1 and TRBJ1-6; 7 nucleotides line up with TRBD1. The germline V gene encodes CDR1 KGHDR and CDR2 SFDVKD. The CDR3 is made up of 12 amino acids. J lost 14 bases, V lost 3 bases, and 3 bases had no gene match. In nucleotides, the CDR3 is TGTGCCACCAGTGATGTCACAGGGGCCCTCCACTTT. Translating it yields CATSDVTGALHF.

This clone was counted once. The rearrangement uses TRBV3-1 (or the pseudogene TRBV3-2) and TRBJ1-1; the D gene is possibly TRBD1 (5 bases). CDR3 size: 11 residues. The germline V gene has CDR1 LGHDT and CDR2 YNNKEL (reference sequence). V lost 0 bases and J lost 11, with 7 bases in between. Here the CDR3 DNA reads TGTGCCAGCAGCCAAGACCGGGGGGCTTTCTTT. This sequence encodes CASSQDRGAFF.

This sequence joins TRBV6-4 and TRBJ2-1; no clear D gene. The CDR3 is 16 residues long. CDR1 MRHNA and CDR2 SNTAGT come from the germline V gene. V lost 7 bases, J lost 4 bases, and 20 bases lay in between. The CDR3 DNA is TGTGCCAGCACCCCCTTGGCAACGTATTCTTACAATGAGCAGTTCTTC. Protein sequence: CASTPLATYSYNEQFF.

This clone was seen a handful of times. This chain links TRBV7-9 with TRBJ1-2; TRBD1 agrees at 7 bases. Per germline, CDR1 SEHNR and CDR2 FQNEAQ (reference sequence). This CDR3 comprises 14 residues. The trim removed 6 bases at V and 0 bases at J, leaving 4 bases unmatched. The CDR3 DNA is TGTGCCAGCAGTCACAGGGGAGCTAACTATGGCTACACCTTC. This gives the protein CASSHRGANYGYTF.

The J gene is TRBJ1-4, the V gene TRBV18, with a weak D call TRBD1 (6 bases). Trimming shortened V by 2 bases and J by 8 bases, and 15 bases separated the two germline ends. This CDR3 has 15 residues. Per the germline V gene, CDR1 is KGHSH and CDR2 is LQKENI. The chain's CDR3 is CASSPWTELREKLFF. Written as DNA, the CDR3 is TGTGCCAGCTCACCATGGACAGAACTGCGGGAAAAACTGTTTTTT.